This T cell receptor (beta chain) was identified during a study of beta chain features in type 1 diabetes (dated by TCRdb to the late 2010s). In the study overall: Mean age, gender distribution, total cell number and subset yield did not differ between patients and healthy donors. A total of 90 million to 140 million sorted cells were examined across all samples, and RNA yield correlated strongly with the number of cells per subset. The study compared TCRB repertoires of sorted circulating CD4+ T cell subsets between recently diagnosed type 1 diabetes patients and matched healthy donors. Regulatory and stem cell-like memory subsets were isolated from only 8 patients and roughly eight healthy donors, whereas naive and central memory subsets came from all 30 or so donors. General findings and caveats noted by the study authors: Naive, central memory and regulatory TCRB repertoires appeared to be more similar among patients than among healthy donors. Because cDNA rather than genomic DNA was sequenced, highly expressing activated cells could have been over-represented, although no difference in activation and CD3 levels was found between groups. Because the HLA sub-analyses included only small numbers of individuals, any influence of HLA type on TCRB rearrangement was left unresolved. Shorter templates might be favored by PCR, yet because patient and control samples were amplified and corrected together, any such skew would affect both groups equally. At VDJ recombination sites, type 1 diabetes patients had fewer insertions and more deleted nucleotides, which implies abnormalities in thymic rearrangement. A moderate but significant shortening of TCRB CDR3 length was observed in type 1 diabetes patients in all four CD4+ subsets.

For this clone: Which antigen it targets is not known. No base-level quality is on record; no much larger clone is a single base apart.

From each donor, a single peripheral blood sample of about 100 mL on average was drawn into heparinised tubes. Using a panel that included CD45RO, CCR7, CD25, CD127, CD95 and CD27, naive, central memory, regulatory and stem cell-like memory CD4+ T cells were sorted on a BD FACSAria II. Every sorted population had a purity above 95%. Right away, PBMCs were isolated by Lymphoprep density gradient centrifugation and were stained directly, with no culture step. Samples were stained and sorted in pairs, with one healthy donor and one patient per experiment, so that batch effects were minimized. The entire amount of isolated RNA was reverse transcribed using the High Capacity cDNA Reverse Transcription Kit, so the sequenced TCRB transcripts were expressed ones. Deep immunoSEQ sequencing was applied to naive, central memory and regulatory T cell samples, giving an average of around 3.8 million total reads per sample. Sorted cells were lysed in RLT buffer and RNA was extracted with DNase-treated RNeasy Micro or Mini kits, depending on cell number. To prevent cross-contamination, each cell subset was processed individually, whereas patient and healthy donor samples were processed jointly. Using the immunoSEQ multiplex PCR, TCRB sequences were amplified from cDNA into 87-bp fragments spanning the CDR3 region. The amplicons were sequenced using the Illumina HiSeq platform. As for the original processing: PCR bias was corrected computationally using synthetic template baselines, and reads within Hamming distance 2 were collapsed, with unmergeable singletons discarded. Reads were aligned against IMGT so that V, D and J genes, CDR3 length and insertions or deletions at six rearrangement sites could be assigned. Within each subset, clonotype counts were normalized to sorted cell number, and only after that were true diversity and Gini coefficients computed with the tcR R package. Repertoire sharing was quantified using the overlap coefficient calculated on TCRB nucleotide sequences. Out-of-frame TCRB sequences from naive cells were analyzed as a proxy for the pre-selection repertoire. This immuneACCESS table, as held by TCRdb, lists in-frame sequences with V and J called but not all clones. Of the missing ones, under half trace to an unresolved V gene in checked studies; the others have no known cause. V and J calls and clone size are given by that table; D and trimming were obtained from the DNA. A total of more than 250,000 clones appear in this sample, 13% to 15% of them only once. Clones ranked in the top ten supply more than 0.015% of the sample.

The CDR3 numbers 17 residues from cysteine through phenylalanine. Only CDR3 DNA remains: 51 bases, in frame from the first base. Sequences SGHTA (CDR1) and FQGNSA (CDR2) are obtained from the germline V gene. V and J are trimmed by 5 bases and 6 bases, and the gene matches miss 18 bases of the junction. Sequencing used naive CD4+ T cells from blood. This sample's cell subset or site label indicates: true naive CD4+ T cells. The chain couples TRBV7-2 to TRBJ1-2, with 7 middle bases fitting TRBD1. This TCR was recovered from a man younger than 40 with type 1 diabetes. Here the CDR3 is given as CASSRMVPTGYNHGYTF. The nucleotide sequence reads as follows: TGTGCCAGCAGCCGGATGGTTCCGACAGGGTATAATCATGGCTACACCTTC.